The present TCR beta chain was sequenced within a study of cytomegalovirus exposure and HLA in healthy donors. Use of 60 Vbeta and 13 Jbeta primers characterized the PCR. Per the original data handling: The authors later counted about 80 million unique TCR beta chains, 9 million to 14 million of them shared. Generated by immunoSEQ multiplex PCR, the TCRdb table keeps only in-frame clones and is missing some. V and J calls and clone size are copied from that table; D and trimming were computed from the DNA. The profile covers some 120,000 clones, with approximately 81% appearing a single time and 1.5% to 2.5% taken by the ten largest. CDR1 and CDR2 (germline): LNHDA, SQIVND (reference sequence). The CDR3 spans 14 residues. V lost 5 bases, J lost 2 bases, and 2 bases stayed unmatched. Remarks on this clone: Its antigen is unknown.

Study-level results: Later analysis associated a missense DCLRE1C variant with TCR beta V- and J-gene trimming.

The rearrangement uses TRBV19 and TRBJ2-3, with 9 bases matching TRBD1. This receptor was obtained from a man in his late teens or twenties in good health and CMV-seronegative. What was sequenced was PBMCs. Here the CDR3 DNA reads TGTGCCAGTAGTCGACAGGGGGTCACAGATACGCAGTATTTT. This codes for CASSRQGVTDTQYF.